These 28 T cell receptor beta chains originate from one sample sequenced in a study of control samples from healthy donors and cancer patients (TCRdb year 2020). Libraries were prepared through the immunoSEQ multiplex PCR assay. The table comes from immuneACCESS by way of TCRdb, which keeps in-frame sequences with V and J called. Part of the clones is missing from these tables; in studies checked, under half for an unresolved V gene and the rest for unknown reasons. The table for this sample lists roughly 140,000 clones; about 89% of them were counted only once. The ten largest make up around 4.9% of the sample. Sequenced sample: blood. These receptors came from a young man in good health.

V and J are TRBV18 and TRBJ1-2; D might be TRBD1 (5 bases). CDR1 and CDR2 (germline): KGHSH, LQKENI. The CDR3 runs to 17 residues. V was shortened by 1 base and J by 6 bases, with 21 bases between the two germline ends. The CDR3 spells CASSPLTEFSRWDGYTF. The CDR3 DNA reads TGTGCCAGCTCACCACTGACAGAGTTTAGTCGCTGGGATGGCTACACCTTC.

V and J are TRBV29-1 and TRBJ2-4; 9 nucleotides align to TRBD1. This CDR3 has 12 residues. V was pared by 4 bases and J by 7 bases, with 2 bases of the junction left unmatched. Germline values: CDR1 SQVTM, CDR2 ANQGSEA. The CDR3 sequence is CSVGTGDNIQYF. The CDR3 DNA sequence: TGCAGCGTTGGGACAGGGGACAACATTCAGTACTTC.

The table lists this clone with a count of one. The chain carries TRBV12-3 or TRBV12-4 and TRBJ2-7; no firm D call. CDR3 length: 13 amino acids. V was cut by 3 bases and J by 9 bases, with 15 bases left in between. The CDR3 DNA reads as TGTGCCAGCAGTTTTAACGAGGTACGAGGGCAGTACTTC. This translates into CASSFNEVRGQYF.

A few counts support this clone. The V call is TRBV5-6, the J call TRBJ2-7; TRBD2 might be the D (5 bases). From germline, CDR1 is SGHDT and CDR2 YYEEEE. The CDR3 has 13 residues. The CDR3 DNA reads TGTGTCTTCTTCTTCTGGCGGGCGGATGAGCAGTACTTC. It specifies CVFFFWRADEQYF.

V and J are TRBV19 and TRBJ1-3; TRBD1 might be the D (5 bases). The CDR3 runs 14 residues. The ends were cut back, 1 base at V and 3 bases at J, with 7 bases in the middle. Germline V gene data show CDR1 as LNHDA and CDR2 as SQIVND (reference sequence). CDR3 nucleotides: TGTGCCAGTAGTATAGCGGACAATGGAAACACCATATATTTT. Protein product: CASSIADNGNTIYF.

The rearrangement joins TRBV27 to TRBJ1-6; 7 positions match TRBD1. V shed 7 bases and J 7 bases; nucleotides not matched to a gene: 7. CDR3 length: 14 residues. The V gene's germline CDR1 is MNHEY and CDR2 SMNVEV (reference sequence). The CDR3 DNA follows: TGTGCCAGCACTAGAGGGGGCGGGAATTCACCCCTCCACTTT. Residues: CASTRGGGNSPLHF.

The J gene is TRBJ2-1, the V gene TRBV6-2 or TRBV6-3, with 12 bases lining up with TRBD2. The CDR3 extends over 16 amino acids. Per germline, CDR1 MNHEY and CDR2 SVGEGT. V dropped 5 bases and J dropped 2; count of bases not matched to a gene: 4. Here the CDR3 reads CASSIGTSGPYNEQFF. The CDR3 bases are TGTGCCAGCAGTATCGGGACTAGCGGGCCCTACAATGAGCAGTTCTTC.

The rearrangement joins TRBV5-5 to TRBJ1-3; D ambiguous. The germline V and J ends were trimmed by 4 bases and 1 base, with 9 bases remaining between them. CDR1 SGHKS and CDR2 YYEKEE come from the germline V gene (reference sequence). This CDR3 is built from 14 residues. CDR3 amino acids: CASSLLVSGNTIYF. The CDR3, as DNA: TGTGCCAGCAGCCTGTTGGTATCTGGAAACACCATATATTTT. Based on the CDR3 plus reference TRBV5-5 and TRBJ1-3, the full variable domain is DAGVTQSPTHLIKTRGQQVTLRCSPISGHKSVSWYQQVLGQGPQFIFQYYEKEERGRGNFPDRFSARQFPNYSSELNVNALLLGDSALYLCASSLLVSGNTIYFGEGSWLTVV.

This chain uses TRBV19 with TRBJ2-7, with D perhaps matching TRBD1 (5 bases). The CDR3 length is 15 residues. Trimming cost V 3 bases and J 0 bases, with 12 bases left between them. Germline CDR1 is LNHDA and CDR2 is SQIVND (reference sequence). CDR3 region: CASSIIGASSYEQYF. The CDR3 region has the DNA TGTGCCAGTAGTATTATTGGGGCCAGCTCCTACGAGCAGTACTTC.

The chain recombines TRBV6-5 with TRBJ2-3; D remains ambiguous. CDR1 MNHEY and CDR2 SVGAGI come from the germline V gene. Trimming pared 0 bases from V and 2 bases from J, leaving 6 bases between. This CDR3 spans 14 amino acids. The CDR3 loop is CASSYSAFTDTQYF. CDR3 nucleotide sequence: TGTGCCAGCAGTTACTCGGCCTTCACAGATACGCAGTATTTT.

The rearrangement links TRBV6-2 or TRBV6-3 to TRBJ1-1; D unclear. Deletions cut 5 bases from V and 0 bases from J, with 1 base between. The CDR3 is 11 residues long. The germline CDR1 and CDR2 sequences are MNHEY and SVGEGT. As DNA, the CDR3 is TGTGCCAGCAGTATGAACACTGAAGCTTTCTTT. Its translation: CASSMNTEAFF.

In its sample, this clone was seen once. V is TRBV11-1 and J is TRBJ2-5, with D possibly TRBD1 on 6 matching bases. CDR1 is SGHAT and CDR2 is FQDESV in the germline V gene (reference sequence). This CDR3 has 15 residues. V was shortened by 1 base and J by 4 bases, with 13 bases between the two germline ends. The CDR3 here is CASSLGAGVRETQYF. DNA of the CDR3: TGTGCCAGCAGCTTAGGGGCAGGGGTCAGAGAGACCCAGTACTTC.

This clone was found once. This chain links TRBV19 with TRBJ2-5; TRBD2 agrees at 13 bases. Trimming removed 5 bases from V and 2 bases from J; junction bases left unmatched: 5. The V gene's germline CDR1 is LNHDA and CDR2 SQIVND (reference sequence). The CDR3 consists of 16 residues. CDR3 sequence reads: CASSGGLAGRQETQYF. As DNA, the CDR3 is TGTGCCAGTAGTGGGGGACTAGCGGGGCGTCAAGAGACCCAGTACTTC.

This chain links TRBV5-6 with TRBJ2-2, with D unclear. The V end was cut by 4 bases, the J end by 1 base, with 14 bases between. The CDR3 sequence is 16 residues long. CDR1 is SGHDT, CDR2 YYEEEE, per germline. The CDR3 protein is CASSPTSRLNTGELFF. DNA of the CDR3: TGTGCCAGCAGCCCCACATCCCGCCTGAACACCGGGGAGCTGTTTTTT.

The chain uses TRBV3-1 (or the pseudogene TRBV3-2) and TRBJ1-1, with no clear D. Germline loops: CDR1 LGHDT, CDR2 YNNKEL (reference sequence). Trimming shortened V by 3 bases and J by 5 bases, and 7 bases separated the two germline ends. This CDR3 has 12 residues. CDR3 in DNA: TGTGCCAGCAGCCAGGGGAGGACTGAAGCTTTCTTT. Translating it yields CASSQGRTEAFF.

This chain uses TRBV9 with TRBJ1-5, with D uncertain. The V and J ends lost 0 bases and 5 bases respectively, with 9 bases between them. The CDR3 contains 14 residues. Germline V gene sequence: CDR1 SGDLS, CDR2 YYNGEE. The chain's CDR3 is CASSVGDAYQPQHF. DNA of the CDR3: TGTGCCAGCAGCGTAGGTGACGCCTATCAGCCCCAGCATTTT. The entire variable domain, with the rest obtained from reference TRBV9 and TRBJ1-5, is as follows: DSGVTQTPKHLITATGQRVTLRCSPRSGDLSVYWYQQSLDQGLQFLIQYYNGEERAKGNILERFSAQQFPDLHSELNLSSLELGDSALYFCASSVGDAYQPQHFGDGTRLSIL.

The chain employs TRBV7-9 and TRBJ2-3; 11 bases are a match to TRBD2. From germline, CDR1 is SEHNR and CDR2 FQNEAQ (reference sequence). This CDR3 is built from 18 residues. V dropped 2 bases and J dropped 4; count of bases not matched to a gene: 11. The CDR3 loop is CASSLILGLAGPADTQYF. As DNA, the CDR3 is TGTGCCAGCAGCTTAATCTTAGGACTAGCGGGTCCCGCAGATACGCAGTATTTT.

The rearrangement joins TRBV2 to TRBJ2-7, with 7 bases aligning to TRBD1. This CDR3 comprises 13 residues. Germline V lookup: CDR1 SNHLY, CDR2 FYNNEI. Trimming took 7 bases from V and 7 from J; bases not matched to a gene: 10. The CDR3 region has the DNA TGTGCCAGCAAGAGACAGGGAGTGGGGGAGCAGTACTTC. This encodes CASKRQGVGEQYF.

The chain has TRBV15 and TRBJ1-2, with a tentative D call TRBD1 (6 bases). Germline CDR1 reads LNHNV; CDR2 reads YYDKDF (reference sequence). There are 16 residues in the CDR3. V was trimmed by 3 bases and J by 4 bases, leaving 18 bases between them. CDR3 in amino acids: CATSRGPDSVGYGYTF. The CDR3 DNA reads TGTGCCACCAGCAGGGGACCGGACAGCGTGGGCTATGGCTACACCTTC. The variable domain in full, completed from reference TRBV15 and TRBJ1-2, reads DAMVIQNPRYQVTQFGKPVTLSCSQTLNHNVMYWYQQKSSQAPKLLFHYYDKDFNNEADTPDNFQSRRPNTSFCFLDIRSPGLGDTAMYLCATSRGPDSVGYGYTFGSGTRLTVV.

The gene calls are TRBV6-2 or TRBV6-3 and TRBJ2-7, with 7 bases fitting TRBD1. The V and J ends lost 2 bases and 2 bases, in that order; junction bases with no gene match: 12. CDR1 and CDR2 (germline): MNHEY, SVGEGT. This CDR3 spans 17 amino acids. The CDR3 reads CASSYEGTAPLPYEQYF. The CDR3 DNA follows: TGTGCCAGCAGTTACGAAGGGACAGCCCCCCTCCCCTACGAGCAGTACTTC.

The gene calls are TRBV6-2 or TRBV6-3 and TRBJ2-7; TRBD1 might be the D (5 bases). V was cut by 5 bases and J by 4 bases, with 6 bases left in between. Germline CDR1 reads MNHEY; CDR2 reads SVGEGT. This CDR3 is built from 11 residues. Here the CDR3 reads CASSNRYEQYF. Here the CDR3 DNA reads TGTGCCAGCAGTAACAGGTACGAGCAGTACTTC.

The rearrangement uses TRBV2 and TRBJ1-1; D unclear. The CDR3 consists of 11 residues. Trimming pared 5 bases from V and 8 bases from J, leaving 9 bases between. Germline V gives CDR1 SNHLY, CDR2 FYNNEI. CDR3 protein: CASSPKGEAFF. The CDR3 DNA reads TGTGCCAGCAGTCCCAAGGGAGAAGCTTTCTTT.

The CDR3 loop is CASSIQRTGDGYTF. CDR3 nucleotides: TGTGCCAGCAGTATACAAAGGACAGGGGATGGCTACACCTTC. This sequence joins TRBV27 and TRBJ1-2, with TRBD1 identical over 9 bases. The CDR3 sequence is 14 residues long. V was clipped by 5 bases and J by 6 bases; unmatched bases: 7. CDR1 MNHEY and CDR2 SMNVEV come from the germline V gene (reference sequence).

This chain links TRBV24-1 with TRBJ2-7; tentatively, D is TRBD2 (5 bases). The CDR3 has 11 amino acids. CDR1 KGHDR and CDR2 SFDVKD come from the germline V gene. Deletions cut 6 bases from V and 6 bases from J, with 8 bases between. This chain's CDR3 is CATSPGTEQYF. In DNA form, the CDR3 reads TGTGCCACCAGTCCGGGAACCGAGCAGTACTTC.

This sequence joins TRBV6-2 or TRBV6-3 and TRBJ2-7; TRBD1 aligns across 8 bases. V gave up 5 bases and J gave up 6 bases; unmatched junction bases: 9. From germline, CDR1 is MNHEY and CDR2 SVGEGT. There are 14 residues in the CDR3. In nucleotides, the CDR3 is TGTGCCAGCAGTCCAAATGACAGGGGACGCGAGCAGTACTTC. Its translation is CASSPNDRGREQYF.

V gene TRBV28 combines with J gene TRBJ2-2; the D is unclear. The germline gives CDR1 MDHEN, CDR2 SYDVKM. The CDR3 length is 12 residues. The ends were cut back, 2 bases at V and 12 bases at J, with 10 bases in the middle. CDR3 in DNA: TGTGCCAGCAGTTTAAAGGCGACTCAGCTGTTTTTT. This translates into CASSLKATQLFF.

This clone was observed at least ten times. The CDR3 nucleotides are TGTGCCACCACAGGGGGCGCGAGAGGCTACACCTTC. Translating it yields CATTGGARGYTF. The chain combines TRBV2 with TRBJ1-2; 9 bases are a match to TRBD1. Germline values: CDR1 SNHLY, CDR2 FYNNEI. The trim removed 10 bases at V and 8 bases at J, leaving 8 bases unmatched. The CDR3 runs 12 residues.

The chain uses TRBV6-4 and TRBJ2-2; D is ambiguous. Germline values: CDR1 MRHNA, CDR2 SNTAGT. Trimming removed 0 bases at V and 7 bases at J, with 6 bases between. The CDR3 is 13 residues long. In nucleotides, the CDR3 is TGTGCCAGCAGTGACTCGGAGTTCGGGGAGCTGTTTTTT. Translation gives CASSDSEFGELFF.